Detailed here is one T cell receptor (beta chain). Its antigen is unknown. No base-level quality is on record; no much larger clone is a single base apart. The collaborating institutions used their own protocols to collect whole blood in K2EDTA tubes. Collaborator samples were shipped for TCRbeta analysis as frozen whole blood, isolated PBMCs, or DNA extracted from either sample type. The immunoSEQ Assay, a bias-controlled multiplex PCR, was used to amplify TCRbeta CDR3 regions from genomic DNA. Per the source publication's procedure: Within the assay, amplification of reference gene primers was used to estimate how many nucleated cells each sample contained. To quantify the absolute abundance of each unique TCRbeta CDR3 rearrangement, sequence reads were collapsed and filtered. For each sample, productive Simpson clonality was calculated as the square root of Simpson's diversity index across productive rearrangements. TCRdb limited this immuneACCESS table to in-frame rearrangements with V and J called. A share of clones is missing; checked studies link under half to unresolved V genes, and the rest is unexplained. V and J calls plus clone size are reproduced from that table; the DNA served to infer D and trimming. A total of a few hundred thousand clones appear in this sample, 80% to 90% of them only once. The top ten clones comprise 6.2% of the sample.

This specimen comes from a study of blood T cell repertoires in COVID-19 (dated by TCRdb to the early 2020s). With respect to the entire study: Samples covering the acute and convalescent phases of COVID-19 were provided by collaborators in the United States, Italy and Spain. The prospective study material was composed of cDNA or gDNA derived from T cells, B-cell-depleted T cells, or PBMCs. Subjects who had been exposed to COVID-19, were actively infected with it, or had recovered from it provided the deeply sampled blood TCRbeta repertoires that made up the dataset. The repertoires were released in a freely available public database intended as a resource for research on the immune response to SARS-CoV-2. Samples came from the ongoing ImmuneRACE study (first 160 participants) plus 1,254 subjects from 6 global collaborators. A de-identified subject ID, COVID-19 status, age in years and sex were almost always included in the sample metadata. Where HLA class I and class II types were available, the types were taken from metadata supplied by the sample provider, not from assay-based typing. General study outcomes and caveats: How much clinical and demographic metadata was included differed by source and by participant, and the metadata was provided uncurated.

Spanning cysteine to phenylalanine, the CDR3 consists of 16 amino acids. Just CDR3 DNA is preserved here, 48 bases in frame from base 1. The germline ends are 13 bases apart after V is trimmed by 2 bases and J by 2 bases. From a lookup of the germline V gene, CDR1 and CDR2 are MNHEY and SVGAGI. Sample: peripheral blood. This sequence uses TRBV6-5 and TRBJ2-1, with TRBD2 as a weak D call on 6 bases. The clonotype comes from a man between 60 and 75 years old with acute or convalescent COVID-19. The DNA sequence follows: TGTGCCAGCAGTTACCGACCGGGAGCCCCCTACAATGAGCAGTTCTTC. Its amino acids are CASSYRPGAPYNEQFF.